These 31 T cell receptor beta chains came from one sample sequenced in a study of blood T cell repertoires in COVID-19. This table comes from immunoSEQ multiplex PCR, and its TCRdb copy is limited to in-frame clones, with some not included. This table holds approximately 150,000 clones, 84% found once. The sequenced sample consisted of PBMCs or T cells enriched from blood (not recorded which). The receptor set was obtained from a man between 50 and 59 years old in a cohort exposed to, infected with or recovered from COVID-19 (not recorded which).

The chain uses TRBV10-3 and TRBJ1-1; no clear D. This CDR3 has 14 residues. Germline assignment: CDR1 ENHRY and CDR2 SYGVKD. The V end lost 4 bases, the J end lost 5 bases, and 14 bases lay between the germline ends. DNA for the CDR3: TGTGCCATCAGTGCCGACGGAGGAGGGACTGAAGCTTTCTTT. This gives the protein CAISADGGGTEAFF.

This clone turned up a few times. The gene calls are TRBV3-1 (or the pseudogene TRBV3-2) and TRBJ1-2, with 7 nucleotides matching TRBD1. The CDR3 runs 14 residues. Germline V gene sequence: CDR1 LGHDT, CDR2 YNNKEL (reference sequence). J was trimmed by 2 bases and V by 4 bases; bases with no gene match: 4. This chain's CDR3 is CASSPGTENYGYTF. CDR3 bases: TGTGCCAGCAGCCCCGGGACAGAGAACTATGGCTACACCTTC.

The chain uses TRBV7-9 and TRBJ1-2, with unresolved D. The CDR3 extends over 13 amino acids. The V end lost 1 base, the J end lost 2 bases, and 5 bases lay between the germline ends. Germline CDR1 reads SEHNR; CDR2 reads FQNEAQ (reference sequence). The CDR3 spells CASSLGPNYGYTF. In DNA form, the CDR3 reads TGTGCCAGCAGCTTAGGTCCAAACTATGGCTACACCTTC.

The chain recombines TRBV11-2 with TRBJ2-5; D is unresolved. CDR3 length: 13 amino acids. V was shortened by 6 bases and J by 4 bases, with 12 bases between the two germline ends. Germline V CDR1 and CDR2: SGHAT, FQNNGV. Here the CDR3 DNA reads TGTGCCAGCAGTTCCGGTGTAATAGAGACCCAGTACTTC. Translating gives CASSSGVIETQYF.

This chain connects TRBV7-2 to TRBJ2-6; TRBD1 matches 8 bases. The V gene's germline CDR1 is SGHTA and CDR2 FQGNSA. The ends lost 5 bases at V and 2 bases at J; junction bases unmatched: 8. The CDR3 runs to 17 residues. This CDR3 is CASSKQGVVTGANVLTF. The CDR3 nucleotides are TGTGCCAGCAGCAAACAGGGGGTCGTGACTGGGGCCAACGTCCTGACTTTC.

This chain uses TRBV24-1 with TRBJ2-2; TRBD2 matches at 12 bases. Germline V lookup: CDR1 KGHDR, CDR2 SFDVKD. CDR3 size: 17 residues. J was trimmed by 1 base and V by 6 bases; bases with no gene match: 5. The CDR3 loop is CATSSGLAGLNTGELFF. As DNA, the CDR3 is TGTGCCACCAGTTCTGGACTAGCGGGGTTGAACACCGGGGAGCTGTTTTTT.

The V gene is TRBV7-9, the J gene TRBJ2-1; TRBD2 agrees at 7 bases. Germline assignment: CDR1 SEHNR and CDR2 FQNEAQ (reference sequence). There are 15 residues in the CDR3. The V gene end was trimmed by 5 bases and the J gene end by 6 bases; junction bases not matched to a gene: 10. DNA of the CDR3: TGTGCCAGCAGCCAGGGCACTTTAGCGGGCAATGAGCAGTTCTTC. It translates to CASSQGTLAGNEQFF.

A few counts support this clone. The chain uses TRBV30 and TRBJ2-1; no clear D gene. The CDR3 runs to 12 residues. V was clipped by 2 bases and J by 11 bases, with 13 bases between them. Germline assignment: CDR1 GTSNPN and CDR2 SVGIG (reference sequence). The CDR3 region has the DNA TGTGCCTGGAGTCCAACAGTCCATCAGCAGTTCTTC. Encoded protein: CAWSPTVHQQFF.

The chain recombines TRBV21-1 with TRBJ1-5; TRBD1 reflects the table's D call only, with no check against the DNA. TRBV21-1 corresponds to a pseudogene. CDR3 length: 13 amino acids. DNA of the CDR3: TGTGCCAGCAGCTTGGACAGGTCGGGGCCCCAGCATTTT. Translated, it gives CASSLDRSGPQHF.

The chain couples TRBV29-1 to TRBJ1-3; D is possibly TRBD1 (6 bases). This CDR3 is built from 14 residues. The germline V and J ends were trimmed by 3 bases and 0 bases, with 9 bases remaining between them. CDR1 SQVTM and CDR2 ANQGSEA come from the germline V gene. The CDR3 DNA reads as TGCAGCGTTGAGGGGACAACCTCTGGAAACACCATATATTTT. Translation: CSVEGTTSGNTIYF.

The rearrangement links TRBV7-9 to TRBJ2-7, with D possibly being TRBD1 (6 bases). The CDR3 covers 15 residues. In germline, CDR1 is SEHNR, CDR2 FQNEAQ (reference sequence). Trimming took off 3 bases at V and 2 bases at J, with 14 bases between the two ends. The CDR3 DNA sequence: TGTGCCAGCAGCTTTACAACAGGGATAACCTACGAGCAGTACTTC. Its protein product is CASSFTTGITYEQYF. The variable domain in full, with the rest retrieved from reference TRBV7-9 and TRBJ2-7, is DTGVSQNPRHKITKRGQNVTFRCDPISEHNRLYWYRQTLGQGPEFLTYFQNEAQLEKSRLLSDRFSAERPKGSFSTLEIQRTEQGDSAMYLCASSFTTGITYEQYFGPGTRLTVT.

The rearrangement links TRBV10-3 to TRBJ2-1, with 13 bases aligning to TRBD2. The CDR3 is 17 amino acids. V lost 6 bases to trimming and J lost 0 bases; unmatched junction nucleotides: 5. Looked up from germline, CDR1 is ENHRY and CDR2 is SYGVKD. The CDR3 DNA reads as TGTGCCATCAGGGGGACTAGCGGGGTCCACTCCTACAATGAGCAGTTCTTC. Protein sequence: CAIRGTSGVHSYNEQFF.

This rearrangement joins TRBV6-6 to TRBJ2-5; the match to TRBD2 covers 7 bases. The CDR3 runs 14 residues. Germline CDR1 is MNHNY and CDR2 is SVGAGI (reference sequence). The V gene end was trimmed by 6 bases and the J gene end by 2 bases; junction bases not matched to a gene: 6. CDR3 sequence: CASSKAGSQETQYF. The CDR3 nucleotides read TGTGCCAGCAGCAAAGCGGGGTCACAAGAGACCCAGTACTTC.

In its sample, this clone was seen once. The chain employs TRBV30 and TRBJ1-5; no definite D call. Per the germline V gene, CDR1 is GTSNPN and CDR2 is SVGIG (reference sequence). The V end was cut by 2 bases, the J end by 1 base, with 12 bases between. The CDR3 consists of 15 residues. Here the CDR3 reads CAWSKLGGSNQPQHF. The CDR3 DNA reads TGTGCCTGGAGTAAATTGGGCGGGAGCAATCAGCCCCAGCATTTT.

V and J are TRBV28 and TRBJ1-5; D not resolved. Trimming took 3 bases from V and 3 from J, leaving 6 bases between them. CDR1 MDHEN and CDR2 SYDVKM come from the germline V gene. The CDR3 length is 13 residues. This CDR3 reads CASSFENNQPQHF. In DNA, the CDR3 is TGTGCCAGCAGTTTTGAGAACAATCAGCCCCAGCATTTT.

CDR3 protein: CASSVTGSSYEQYF. In DNA form, the CDR3 reads TGTGCCAGCAGCGTGACAGGGAGCTCCTACGAGCAGTACTTC. The V call is TRBV9, the J call TRBJ2-7; 7 bases are shared with TRBD1. Germline V CDR1 and CDR2: SGDLS, YYNGEE. V shed 2 bases and J 0 bases; nucleotides not matched to a gene: 2. The CDR3 has 14 amino acids.

This rearrangement joins TRBV7-9 to TRBJ2-2; 7 bases are shared with TRBD1. CDR1 is SEHNR, CDR2 FQNEAQ, per germline (reference sequence). With V trimmed by 11 bases and J by 3 bases, 9 bases remained unmatched. The CDR3 runs to 14 residues. The CDR3 nucleotides read TGTGCCCCTCAGGGGGTGTCGGACACCGGGGAGCTGTTTTTT. This codes for CAPQGVSDTGELFF.

The chain couples TRBV9 to TRBJ1-4; no clear D gene. This CDR3 contains 14 residues. Looked up from germline, CDR1 is SGDLS and CDR2 is YYNGEE. V lost 1 base to trimming and J lost 8 bases, with 12 bases between them. CDR3 sequence (DNA): TGTGCCAGCAGCGTAAATCCGGGAGGCGAAAAACTGTTTTTT. It translates to CASSVNPGGEKLFF.

This chain joins TRBV3-1 (or the pseudogene TRBV3-2) and TRBJ2-7; TRBD2 might be the D (5 bases). CDR1 LGHDT and CDR2 YNNKEL come from the germline V gene (reference sequence). The CDR3 covers 16 residues. V shed 1 base and J shed 3 bases, with 16 bases lying between them. CDR3 sequence: CASSQVLRGPVYEQYF. In DNA, the CDR3 is TGTGCCAGCAGCCAAGTTCTACGAGGGCCCGTCTACGAGCAGTACTTC.

The chain is built from TRBV4-3 and TRBJ1-2; TRBD1 might be the D (5 bases). Germline V gene lookup returns CDR1 LGHNA and CDR2 YSLEER. V lost 0 bases to trimming and J lost 5 bases, with 13 bases between them. The CDR3 extends over 15 amino acids. The CDR3 protein is CASSQDQGAGYGYTF. The CDR3 DNA sequence: TGCGCCAGCAGCCAAGATCAAGGGGCAGGTTATGGCTACACCTTC.

The chain couples TRBV2 to TRBJ2-5; the match to TRBD1 covers 7 bases. J was trimmed by 5 bases and V by 5 bases; bases with no gene match: 8. The germline V gene has CDR1 SNHLY and CDR2 FYNNEI. This CDR3 contains 14 residues. CDR3 bases: TGTGCCAGCAGTTTGGGACAGTCCGGGGAGACCCAGTACTTC. This encodes CASSLGQSGETQYF.

The chain joins TRBV4-1 to TRBJ2-7, with D possibly being TRBD2 (6 bases). Deletions cut 4 bases from V and 3 bases from J, with 13 bases between. The CDR3 is made up of 14 amino acids. Germline V CDR1 and CDR2: MGHRA, YSYEKL. CDR3 bases: TGCGCCAGCAGCCTCGGACGGGAGAACTACGAGCAGTACTTC. It yields the protein CASSLGRENYEQYF.

This chain joins TRBV5-6 and TRBJ2-7, with D perhaps TRBD1 (7 bases). The CDR3 runs 14 residues. Germline V gene data show CDR1 as SGHDT and CDR2 as YYEEEE. The ends were cut back, 2 bases at V and 6 bases at J, with 15 bases in the middle. The CDR3 here is CASSFPTGRREQYF. CDR3 coding DNA: TGTGCCAGCAGCTTTCCGACAGGGAGGCGCGAGCAGTACTTC.

The V and J genes are TRBV10-2 and TRBJ2-6, with D possibly TRBD2 on 5 matching bases. The CDR3 spans 16 residues. Germline lookup yields CDR1 WSHSY and CDR2 SAAADI. Trimming stripped 3 bases from V and 2 bases from J, with 11 bases between. The CDR3 spells CASSDPGRAGANVLTF. The CDR3 DNA reads as TGCGCCAGCAGTGACCCCGGGCGGGCTGGGGCCAACGTCCTGACTTTC.

V and J are TRBV7-9 and TRBJ1-1, with 7 bases matching TRBD1. CDR3 length: 15 residues. The V gene's germline CDR1 is SEHNR and CDR2 FQNEAQ (reference sequence). Trimming took 1 base from V and 2 from J; bases not matched to a gene: 4. Here the CDR3 DNA reads TGTGCCAGCAGCTTAGACAGGGGCCTTAACACTGAAGCTTTCTTT. It encodes CASSLDRGLNTEAFF.

This clone occurred once. V and J are TRBV7-2 and TRBJ2-7, with 10 bases lining up with TRBD1. Per germline, CDR1 SGHTA and CDR2 FQGNSA. The CDR3 is 14 amino acids. V was clipped by 7 bases and J by 7 bases; unmatched bases: 10. The CDR3 DNA reads as TGTGCCAGCACCTTCGACAGGGGGCGTCGGGAGCAGTACTTC. This codes for CASTFDRGRREQYF.

The rearrangement links TRBV27 to TRBJ2-7; D gene uncertain. The CDR3 is 11 residues long. Germline assignment: CDR1 MNHEY and CDR2 SMNVEV (reference sequence). Trimming removed 5 bases at V and 3 bases at J, with 5 bases between. DNA of the CDR3: TGTGCCAGCAGTGGCAGCTACGAGCAGTACTTC. Translating it yields CASSGSYEQYF.

This chain joins TRBV6-6 and TRBJ2-3; possible D gene TRBD2, 6 bases. The CDR3 spans 11 residues. The germline V and J ends were trimmed by 5 bases and 12 bases, with 12 bases remaining between them. Germline lookup yields CDR1 MNHNY and CDR2 SVGAGI (reference sequence). The CDR3 region has the DNA TGTGCCAGCAGTATGGGAGGCCCCCAGTATTTT. Translation gives CASSMGGPQYF.

The rearrangement joins TRBV6-5 to TRBJ1-4; no firm D call. With 2 bases removed from V and 8 bases from J, the gap between germline ends came to 9 bases. Per germline, CDR1 MNHEY and CDR2 SVGAGI. The CDR3 has 13 residues. The DNA of the CDR3 is TGTGCCAGCAGTTACAGGAGGTGGGAAAAACTGTTTTTT. It codes for CASSYRRWEKLFF.

The rearrangement links TRBV24-1 to TRBJ2-1; 7 bases map to TRBD1. Germline values: CDR1 KGHDR, CDR2 SFDVKD. The CDR3 spans 14 residues. The J segment lost 5 bases and the V segment lost 2 bases, leaving 2 bases of the junction unmatched. Here the CDR3 DNA reads TGTGCCACCAGTGATTGGGACAGCAACAATGAGCAGTTCTTC. Residues: CATSDWDSNNEQFF.

CDR3 in amino acids: CASSEGAYNEQFF. CDR3 in DNA: TGTGCCAGCAGTGAAGGGGCTTACAATGAGCAGTTCTTC. This chain connects TRBV6-1 to TRBJ2-1; D is ambiguous. The CDR3 runs 13 residues. Germline V CDR1 and CDR2: MNHNS, SASEGT. V shed 1 base and J shed 4 bases, with 5 bases lying between them.